One T cell receptor (beta chain) is described in this entry. Germline V gene sequence: CDR1 SGHRS, CDR2 YFSETQ. Trimming shortened V by 4 bases and J by 7 bases, and 20 bases separated the two germline ends. The CDR3 runs to 16 residues. This specimen comes from a study of Graves' ophthalmopathy and Graves' hyperthyroidism. Investigators amplified TCR beta CDR3 regions from RNA transcripts. The first-round RT-PCR employed HTBI primers together with the Qiagen OneStep RT-PCR kit. A multiplex PCR was then performed as the second round. TCRdb reprocessed the multiplex PCR reads via MiXCR and lists one record per CDR3 protein. The sample includes 500,000 to 700,000 distinct CDR3 sequences, about 40% of them seen just once.

Sequencing input: peripheral blood or thyroid tissue (not recorded which). This TCR was sampled from an adult man with Graves' hyperthyroidism. The genes are TRBV5-1 and TRBJ1-4, with D possibly matching TRBD1 (5 bases). The CDR3 here is CASSPNGRGLREKLFF. DNA of the CDR3: TGCGCCAGCAGCCCCAACGGGAGGGGCCTACGTGAAAAACTGTTTTTT. The variable domain in full, completed from reference TRBV5-1 and TRBJ1-4, reads KAGVTQTPRYLIKTRGQQVTLSCSPISGHRSVSWYQQTPGQGLQFLFEYFSETQRNKGNFPGRFSGRQFSNSRSEMNVSTLELGDSALYLCASSPNGRGLREKLFFGSGTQLSVL.